The rows below give T cell receptor beta chains drawn from one sample of a study of graft-versus-host responses after intestinal transplantation. TCRdb's copy holds only in-frame clones and misses some; the assay was immunoSEQ multiplex PCR. The repertoire holds some 25,000 clones, with around 96% as singletons. The material sequenced was PBMCs, taken 30 days after intestinal transplant. All receptors come from a human patient who received an intestinal transplant, so some T cells may come from the graft donor. CDR3s include the opening cysteine and the closing phenylalanine or tryptophan. The D gene is left open where the match is weak. Not every row has a clone size; where given, it reads once, few, many or a size class.

clone size: NA
D gene: NA
J gene: TRBJ1-5
V gene: TRBV25-1
CDR3 protein: CASSEGGNQPQHF
CDR3 DNA: TGTGCCAGCAGTGAAGGTGGCAATCAGCCCCAGCATTTT

clone size: NA
D gene: NA
J gene: TRBJ2-4
V gene: TRBV30
CDR3 protein: CAWSWGKNIQYF
CDR3 DNA: TGTGCCTGGAGTTGGGGCAAAAACATTCAGTACTTC

clone size: NA
D gene: NA
J gene: TRBJ2-7
V gene: TRBV14
CDR3 protein: CASSGPYPYEQYF
CDR3 DNA: TGTGCCAGCAGTGGGCCCTACCCCTACGAGCAGTACTTC

clone size: NA
D gene: NA
J gene: TRBJ2-3
V gene: TRBV29-1
CDR3 protein: CSTNTDTQYF
CDR3 DNA: TGCAGCACTAACACAGATACGCAGTATTTT

clone size: NA
D gene: NA
J gene: TRBJ1-3
V gene: TRBV7-9
CDR3 protein: CASSLVGEVTSGNTIYF
CDR3 DNA: TGTGCCAGCAGCTTAGTCGGGGAAGTGACCTCTGGAAACACCATATATTTT

clone size: NA
D gene: TRBD1
J gene: TRBJ2-5
V gene: TRBV7-8
CDR3 protein: CASSLGQGAKETQYF
CDR3 DNA: TGTGCCAGCAGCTTAGGGCAGGGGGCCAAAGAGACCCAGTACTTC

clone size: NA
D gene: TRBD2
J gene: TRBJ2-7
V gene: TRBV6-1
CDR3 protein: CASSETSGGYEQYF
CDR3 DNA: TGTGCCAGCAGTGAGACTAGCGGGGGCTACGAGCAGTACTTC

clone size: NA
D gene: NA
J gene: TRBJ2-2
V gene: TRBV9
CDR3 protein: CASSVGGSPRELFF
CDR3 DNA: TGTGCCAGCAGCGTAGGTGGTTCCCCAAGGGAGCTGTTTTTT

clone size: NA
D gene: NA
J gene: TRBJ1-1
V gene: TRBV4-1
CDR3 protein: CASSHSGGTEAFF
CDR3 DNA: TGCGCCAGCAGCCACTCCGGGGGAACTGAAGCTTTCTTT

clone size: NA
D gene: NA
J gene: TRBJ2-1
V gene: TRBV7-9
CDR3 protein: CASTPDGKITGNEQFF
CDR3 DNA: TGTGCCAGCACCCCCGACGGAAAAATAACAGGCAATGAGCAGTTCTTC

clone size: NA
D gene: NA
J gene: TRBJ2-2
V gene: TRBV29-1
CDR3 protein: CSVVWGTGELFF
CDR3 DNA: TGCAGCGTGGTATGGGGCACCGGGGAGCTGTTTTTT

clone size: NA
D gene: TRBD1
J gene: TRBJ2-2
V gene: TRBV4-3
CDR3 protein: CASSQELSTGLNTGELFF
CDR3 DNA: TGCGCCAGCAGCCAAGAACTCTCGACAGGGCTAAACACCGGGGAGCTGTTTTTT

clone size: NA
D gene: NA
J gene: TRBJ2-3
V gene: TRBV4-3
CDR3 protein: CASSQVLRGTDTQYF
CDR3 DNA: TGCGCCAGCAGCCAAGTATTAAGGGGCACAGATACGCAGTATTTT

clone size: NA
D gene: TRBD2
J gene: TRBJ2-3
V gene: TRBV11-2
CDR3 protein: CASSLERGGGPDTQYF
CDR3 DNA: TGTGCCAGCAGCTTAGAGCGGGGGGGCGGCCCAGATACGCAGTATTTT

clone size: NA
D gene: TRBD2
J gene: TRBJ2-1
V gene: TRBV27
CDR3 protein: CASGGRAYNEQFF
CDR3 DNA: TGTGCCAGCGGCGGGAGGGCCTACAATGAGCAGTTCTTC

clone size: NA
D gene: NA
J gene: TRBJ2-1
V gene: TRBV11-2
CDR3 protein: CASSLELGGYEQFF
CDR3 DNA: TGTGCCAGCTCCCTCGAGTTGGGGGGCTATGAGCAGTTCTTC

clone size: NA
D gene: TRBD2
J gene: TRBJ2-5
V gene: TRBV19
CDR3 protein: CASSSERGPEGTQYF
CDR3 DNA: TGTGCCAGTAGTAGCGAGCGGGGGCCCGAGGGGACCCAGTACTTC

clone size: NA
D gene: TRBD1
J gene: TRBJ2-5
V gene: TRBV29-1
CDR3 protein: CSVGRGQETQYF
CDR3 DNA: TGCAGCGTTGGCAGGGGGCAGGAGACCCAGTACTTC

clone size: NA
D gene: NA
J gene: TRBJ2-5
V gene: TRBV21-1
CDR3 protein: CASSKDHNKGLMAQYF
CDR3 DNA: TGTGCCAGCAGCAAAGATCACAATAAGGGCCTGATGGCCCAGTACTTC

clone size: NA
D gene: NA
J gene: TRBJ2-5
V gene: TRBV10-3
CDR3 protein: CAISQDGTPYQETQYF
CDR3 DNA: TGTGCCATCAGTCAAGATGGGACACCGTACCAAGAGACCCAGTACTTC

clone size: NA
D gene: TRBD1
J gene: TRBJ1-4
V gene: TRBV9
CDR3 protein: CASSDGDRGNTNEKLFF
CDR3 DNA: TGTGCCAGCAGCGACGGGGACAGGGGCAATACTAATGAAAAACTGTTTTTT

clone size: once
D gene: NA
J gene: TRBJ2-5
V gene: TRBV7-2
CDR3 protein: CASSLVFSGAPETQYF
CDR3 DNA: TGTGCCAGCAGCTTAGTTTTTTCAGGTGCCCCAGAGACCCAGTACTTC

clone size: NA
D gene: TRBD2
J gene: TRBJ2-1
V gene: TRBV7-6
CDR3 protein: CASSLPPAGAYNEQFF
CDR3 DNA: TGTGCCAGCAGCTTACCCCCTGCGGGAGCTTACAATGAGCAGTTCTTC

clone size: NA
D gene: TRBD2
J gene: TRBJ2-1
V gene: TRBV14
CDR3 protein: CASSQVGLAGWSEQFF
CDR3 DNA: TGTGCCAGCAGCCAAGTTGGGCTAGCGGGGTGGAGTGAGCAGTTCTTC

clone size: NA
D gene: NA
J gene: TRBJ1-1
V gene: TRBV6-5
CDR3 protein: CASSRQDMNTEAFF
CDR3 DNA: TGTGCCAGCAGTCGACAGGACATGAACACTGAAGCTTTCTTT

clone size: NA
D gene: NA
J gene: TRBJ2-1
V gene: TRBV9
CDR3 protein: CASSVRDYNEQFF
CDR3 DNA: TGTGCCAGCAGCGTAAGGGACTACAATGAGCAGTTCTTC

clone size: once
D gene: NA
J gene: TRBJ2-7
V gene: TRBV7-2
CDR3 protein: CASSFTAVSHEQYF
CDR3 DNA: TGTGCCAGCAGCTTCACAGCGGTTAGTCACGAGCAGTACTTC

clone size: once
D gene: NA
J gene: TRBJ2-4
V gene: TRBV6-5
CDR3 protein: CASSPTLGGDIQYF
CDR3 DNA: TGTGCCAGCAGCCCGACCCTCGGGGGAGACATTCAGTACTTC

clone size: NA
D gene: NA
J gene: TRBJ1-2
V gene: TRBV19
CDR3 protein: CASSGGHYGYTF
CDR3 DNA: TGTGCCAGTAGTGGGGGCCACTATGGCTACACCTTC

clone size: NA
D gene: NA
J gene: TRBJ1-2
V gene: TRBV6-1
CDR3 protein: CASRQEGYYGYTF
CDR3 DNA: TGTGCCAGCCGACAGGAGGGCTACTATGGCTACACCTTC

clone size: NA
D gene: TRBD1
J gene: TRBJ1-1
V gene: TRBV6-5
CDR3 protein: CASTPGGGDTEAFF
CDR3 DNA: TGTGCCAGCACCCCAGGGGGAGGGGACACTGAAGCTTTCTTT

clone size: NA
D gene: TRBD1
J gene: TRBJ1-1
V gene: TRBV7-2
CDR3 protein: CAIPGQTNTEAFF
CDR3 DNA: TGTGCCATCCCGGGACAGACTAACACTGAAGCTTTCTTT

clone size: once
D gene: NA
J gene: TRBJ2-7
V gene: TRBV27
CDR3 protein: CASGSPPGHEQYF
CDR3 DNA: TGTGCCAGCGGATCCCCCCCGGGGCATGAGCAGTACTTC

clone size: NA
D gene: NA
J gene: TRBJ1-6
V gene: TRBV5-4
CDR3 protein: CASSLAREKPLHF
CDR3 DNA: TGTGCCAGCAGCTTGGCTAGGGAAAAACCCCTCCACTTT

clone size: NA
D gene: TRBD1
J gene: TRBJ2-4
V gene: TRBV5-6
CDR3 protein: CASSFRGAKNIQYF
CDR3 DNA: TGTGCCAGCAGCTTCAGGGGGGCCAAAAACATTCAGTACTTC

clone size: NA
D gene: NA
J gene: TRBJ2-7
V gene: TRBV9
CDR3 protein: CASSVGGSPSYEQYF
CDR3 DNA: TGTGCCAGCAGCGTAGGAGGTAGCCCTTCCTACGAGCAGTACTTC

clone size: NA
D gene: NA
J gene: TRBJ2-1
V gene: TRBV5-4
CDR3 protein: CASRYGGYNEQFF
CDR3 DNA: TGTGCCAGCAGGTATGGAGGTTACAATGAGCAGTTCTTC

clone size: NA
D gene: TRBD2
J gene: TRBJ2-1
V gene: TRBV7-9
CDR3 protein: CASRISGRDSYNEQFF
CDR3 DNA: TGTGCCAGCAGGATTAGCGGGAGAGACTCCTACAATGAGCAGTTCTTC

clone size: once
D gene: NA
J gene: TRBJ2-1
V gene: TRBV6-1
CDR3 protein: CASSPTSSYNEQFF
CDR3 DNA: TGTGCCAGCAGTCCTACGAGCTCCTACAATGAGCAGTTCTTC

clone size: NA
D gene: NA
J gene: TRBJ1-1
V gene: TRBV6-5
CDR3 protein: CASSYSLNTEAFF
CDR3 DNA: TGTGCCAGCAGTTACAGTTTGAACACTGAAGCTTTCTTT

clone size: NA
D gene: NA
J gene: TRBJ2-1
V gene: TRBV29-1
CDR3 protein: CSVDPERQIVNEQFF
CDR3 DNA: TGCAGCGTTGATCCCGAGAGGCAGATAGTCAATGAGCAGTTCTTC

clone size: few
D gene: TRBD2
J gene: TRBJ2-5
V gene: TRBV4-3
CDR3 protein: CASSQDILAGDHKQETQYF
CDR3 DNA: TGCGCCAGCAGCCAAGATATCCTAGCGGGAGACCATAAACAAGAGACCCAGTACTTC

clone size: NA
D gene: NA
J gene: TRBJ2-1
V gene: TRBV7-6
CDR3 protein: CASSPLLGRGAYNEQFF
CDR3 DNA: TGTGCCAGCAGCCCCCTTCTTGGCAGGGGGGCCTACAATGAGCAGTTCTTC

clone size: NA
D gene: NA
J gene: TRBJ2-2
V gene: TRBV6-5
CDR3 protein: CASCKARATGELFF
CDR3 DNA: TGTGCCAGCTGTAAGGCCCGGGCTACCGGGGAGCTGTTTTTT

clone size: NA
D gene: NA
J gene: TRBJ1-1
V gene: TRBV6-1
CDR3 protein: CASSVQGLNTEAFF
CDR3 DNA: TGTGCCAGCAGTGTCCAGGGTTTGAACACTGAAGCTTTCTTT

clone size: NA
D gene: TRBD1
J gene: TRBJ1-2
V gene: TRBV6-4
CDR3 protein: CASSVDRDGYTF
CDR3 DNA: TGTGCCAGCAGTGTTGACAGGGATGGCTACACCTTC

clone size: NA
D gene: TRBD1
J gene: TRBJ2-3
V gene: TRBV5-1
CDR3 protein: CASSRTGTGEDTQYF
CDR3 DNA: TGCGCCAGCAGCCGAACCGGGACAGGGGAAGATACGCAGTATTTT

clone size: NA
D gene: NA
J gene: TRBJ2-1
V gene: TRBV19
CDR3 protein: CEERRGADTYNEQFF
CDR3 DNA: TGTGAAGAACGCCGGGGGGCAGACACCTACAATGAGCAGTTCTTC

clone size: NA
D gene: NA
J gene: TRBJ2-5
V gene: TRBV18
CDR3 protein: CASSPRQEETQYF
CDR3 DNA: TGTGCCAGCTCACCCCGACAGGAAGAGACCCAGTACTTC

clone size: NA
D gene: NA
J gene: TRBJ2-1
V gene: TRBV6-1
CDR3 protein: CASRTAFSGDDEQFF
CDR3 DNA: TGTGCCAGCAGAACCGCCTTTTCGGGAGACGATGAGCAGTTCTTC

clone size: NA
D gene: NA
J gene: TRBJ2-3
V gene: TRBV6-5
CDR3 protein: CASSYMPGTTDTQYF
CDR3 DNA: TGTGCCAGCAGTTACATGCCAGGGACCACAGATACGCAGTATTTT

clone size: NA
D gene: TRBD1
J gene: TRBJ2-3
V gene: TRBV4-3
CDR3 protein: CASSTTGAHLDTQYF
CDR3 DNA: TGCGCCAGCAGCACGACAGGGGCCCACTTAGATACGCAGTATTTT